The 17 T cell receptor beta chains below were found in one sample sequenced in a study of T-cell reconstitution after alpha-beta-depleted transplantation in children. The authors prepared the TCRbeta library with unique molecular identifiers. MiXCR was run by TCRdb on the PCR reads, yielding one entry per CDR3 protein. The data hold over 400,000 distinct CDR3 sequences, with roughly two fifths observed a single time. This sample comprised PBMCs, obtained before TCRalphabeta/CD19-depleted stem cell transplant. The receptors here all came from a girl between 2 and 10 years old with aplastic anemia, due to receive a stem cell transplant.

Points on this clonotype: A much larger clone is a single base away; this may be a read error. The gene calls are TRBV5-1 and TRBJ2-3; the match to TRBD2 covers 8 bases. Germline CDR1 is SGHRS and CDR2 is YFSETQ. Losses at the gene ends were 4 bases for V and 2 bases for J; bases not matched to a gene: 9. The CDR3 spans 16 residues. The CDR3 DNA follows: TGCGCCAGCAGCCTCTCAACGGGAGGGAACACAGATACGCAGTATTTT. Translation gives CASSLSTGGNTDTQYF.

This clonotype occurred once. V and J are TRBV20-1 and TRBJ2-4, with 8 bases identical to TRBD1. There are 17 residues in the CDR3. The V gene end was trimmed by 6 bases and the J gene end by 0 bases; junction bases not matched to a gene: 13. Germline CDR1 and CDR2: DFQATT and SNEGSKA (reference sequence). The CDR3 region is CSALGQEVVVAKNIQYF. CDR3 in DNA: TGCAGTGCCTTGGGACAGGAGGTCGTGGTAGCCAAAAACATTCAGTACTTC.

V gene TRBV27 combines with J gene TRBJ1-5; D is undetermined. CDR1 and CDR2 from the germline V gene are MNHEY and SMNVEV (reference sequence). This CDR3 contains 15 residues. V shed 0 bases and J shed 4 bases, with 10 bases lying between them. CDR3 region: CASSLSGWMNQPQHF. CDR3 nucleotides: TGTGCCAGCAGTTTATCCGGCTGGATGAATCAGCCCCAGCATTTT.

This clonotype was detected once. The V call is TRBV10-3, the J call TRBJ2-1, with 9 bases identical to TRBD1. The CDR3 has 16 residues. CDR1 is ENHRY and CDR2 is SYGVKD in the germline V gene. V trimming: 2 bases; J trimming: 10 bases; junction bases outside the gene matches: 12. The CDR3 spells CAISEVYGQGPPEQFF. The CDR3 bases are TGTGCCATCAGTGAGGTGTACGGACAGGGGCCCCCCGAGCAGTTCTTC.

This sequence joins TRBV20-1 and TRBJ2-3; D is uncertain. Trimming took 6 bases from V and 3 from J, leaving 13 bases between them. The CDR3 runs to 13 residues. The germline CDR1 and CDR2 sequences are DFQATT and SNEGSKA (reference sequence). DNA for the CDR3: TGCAGTGCGTTAGGCTCCTTAACAGATACGCAGTATTTT. Residues: CSALGSLTDTQYF.

Worth noting for this clonotype: This may be a read error: a much more frequent sequence differs by one nucleotide. The chain links TRBV12-3 or TRBV12-4 to TRBJ1-1, with unresolved D. Trimming took 2 bases from V and 6 from J, leaving 10 bases between them. This CDR3 has 13 residues. The CDR3 DNA is TGTGCCAGCAGTTTATGGGCGTACCCTGAAGCTTTCTTT. Encoded protein: CASSLWAYPEAFF.

This clonotype came up many times. This CDR3 reads CAIRNQVTPILDEQYF. DNA of the CDR3: TGTGCCATCAGGAACCAGGTAACCCCAATCCTTGACGAGCAGTACTTC. This sequence joins TRBV10-3 and TRBJ2-7; D ambiguous. V was cut by 6 bases and J by 5 bases, with 23 bases left in between. The CDR3 has 16 amino acids. The germline V gene has CDR1 ENHRY and CDR2 SYGVKD.

J is TRBJ2-1 and V is TRBV18; perhaps TRBD2 as D (5 bases). In germline, CDR1 is KGHSH, CDR2 LQKENI. The CDR3 has 18 amino acids. The V end was cut by 5 bases, the J end by 7 bases, with 27 bases between. CDR3 region: CASSFGIARTAEGNEQFF. Here the CDR3 DNA reads TGTGCCAGCTCATTTGGGATAGCGCGGACGGCCGAGGGAAATGAGCAGTTCTTC.

J is TRBJ2-7 and V is TRBV6-1; tentative D call: TRBD2 (6 bases). This CDR3 is 13 amino acids long. V gave up 2 bases and J gave up 6 bases, with 11 bases separating them. Germline CDR1 is MNHNS and CDR2 is SASEGT. The CDR3 DNA sequence: TGTGCCAGCAGTGAAAGGACTACCGGCGAGCAGTACTTC. Translating gives CASSERTTGEQYF.

This clonotype was observed a few times. J is TRBJ2-5 and V is TRBV7-9, with D possibly matching TRBD1 (6 bases). V was shortened by 2 bases and J by 2 bases, with 12 bases between the two germline ends. CDR1 is SEHNR and CDR2 is FQNEAQ in the germline V gene (reference sequence). The CDR3 is 15 amino acids. CDR3 bases: TGTGCCAGCAGCTTAACAGGGTATCAACAAGAGACCCAGTACTTC. Translation gives CASSLTGYQQETQYF.

This clonotype has ten or more counts. The chain employs TRBV11-2 and TRBJ2-7; possible D gene TRBD2, 5 bases. V was clipped by 4 bases and J by 3 bases, with 7 bases between them. The CDR3 is 12 amino acids. The germline gives CDR1 SGHAT, CDR2 FQNNGV. The CDR3 protein is CASSWELYEQYF. DNA for the CDR3: TGTGCCAGCAGCTGGGAGCTCTACGAGCAGTACTTC.

The rearrangement links TRBV25-1 to TRBJ1-1, with D perhaps matching TRBD1 (6 bases). The V and J ends lost 2 bases and 0 bases respectively, with 10 bases between them. The V gene's germline CDR1 is MGHDK and CDR2 SYGVNS. CDR3 size: 15 residues. The CDR3 region has the DNA TGTGCCAGCAGTGAAAGTGGGACAATGAACACTGAAGCTTTCTTT. Protein sequence: CASSESGTMNTEAFF.

A remark on this clonotype: This may be a read error, as it is one base from a much larger clone. It is likely a read error, because the conserved phenylalanine at the end of the CDR3 is missing. The J gene is TRBJ2-5, the V gene TRBV29-1; no definite D call. V lost 4 bases and J 5 bases, leaving 11 bases between the germline ends. This CDR3 comprises 12 residues. CDR1 is SQVTM, CDR2 ANQGSEA, per germline. The CDR3 DNA follows: TGCAGCGTTGGTACCTTGTTGGAGACCCAGTACCTC. Amino acid sequence: CSVGTLLETQYL.

The chain has TRBV6-1 and TRBJ1-4; D not certain. Germline-derived CDR1 and CDR2 are MNHNS and SASEGT. V lost 6 bases and J lost 8, with 16 bases in between. The CDR3 consists of 14 residues. The CDR3 region is CASRSGAAGEKLFF. Written as DNA, the CDR3 is TGTGCCAGCAGATCCGGAGCAGCGGGGGAAAAACTGTTTTTT.

The V gene is TRBV5-1, the J gene TRBJ1-2; D possibly corresponds to TRBD1 (6 bases). The CDR3 is made up of 16 amino acids. The ends were cut back, 10 bases at V and 0 bases at J, with 22 bases in the middle. Germline-derived CDR1 and CDR2 are SGHRS and YFSETQ. The CDR3 DNA reads TGCGCCCTTTACCGTCCGGGGGCCCAGACTAACTATGGCTACACCTTC. Residues: CALYRPGAQTNYGYTF.

The chain carries TRBV27 and TRBJ2-3; 11 bases map to TRBD2. J was trimmed by 3 bases and V by 4 bases; bases with no gene match: 6. Looked up from germline, CDR1 is MNHEY and CDR2 is SMNVEV (reference sequence). CDR3 length equals 16 residues. The CDR3: CASSSSLAGVTDTQYF. The CDR3 bases are TGTGCCAGCAGTTCCTCACTAGCGGGGGTAACAGATACGCAGTATTTT.

In this sample, this clonotype turned up a few times. The V and J genes are TRBV7-9 and TRBJ2-2; 7 bases agree with TRBD2. Germline trimming cut 2 bases from V and 1 base from J; bases unmatched to any gene: 1. This CDR3 has 15 residues. Germline V gene sequence: CDR1 SEHNR, CDR2 FQNEAQ (reference sequence). The CDR3 here is CASSLTSENTGELFF. DNA for the CDR3: TGTGCCAGCAGCTTAACTAGCGAGAACACCGGGGAGCTGTTTTTT.